The 27 T cell receptor beta chains below all came from one sample that was sequenced in a study of blood T cell repertoires in COVID-19. The method was immunoSEQ multiplex PCR; TCRdb's version includes in-frame clones alone and lacks a portion of them. The sample lists approximately 200,000 clones, around 84% occurring once. Sequenced sample: peripheral blood. The receptors originated from a man aged 40-50 years with acute or convalescent COVID-19.

This clone was observed a single time. The genes are TRBV11-2 and TRBJ2-1, with TRBD2 matching over 8 bases. The J segment lost 6 bases and the V segment lost 3 bases, leaving 7 bases of the junction unmatched. The CDR3 contains 15 residues. Per the germline V gene, CDR1 is SGHAT and CDR2 is FQNNGV. CDR3 protein: CASSFRASGPNEQFF. CDR3 DNA sequence: TGTGCCAGCAGCTTCAGGGCTAGCGGGCCCAATGAGCAGTTCTTC.

CDR3 region: CASSLNRGENQPQHF. The CDR3 DNA sequence: TGTGCCAGCAGCTTGAACAGGGGTGAGAATCAGCCCCAGCATTTT. The chain couples TRBV7-2 to TRBJ1-5; 7 nucleotides align to TRBD1. Germline V gene lookup returns CDR1 SGHTA and CDR2 FQGNSA. Trimming removed 3 bases from V and 4 bases from J; junction bases left unmatched: 6. The CDR3 runs 15 residues.

The J gene is TRBJ1-1, the V gene TRBV2; the D gene is possibly TRBD1 (5 bases). The germline V gene has CDR1 SNHLY and CDR2 FYNNEI. The V end lost 8 bases, the J end lost 5 bases, and 18 bases lay between the germline ends. The CDR3 runs 14 residues. The CDR3 here is CASESNAGRTEAFF. CDR3 DNA sequence: TGTGCCAGCGAGAGTAACGCAGGGAGGACTGAAGCTTTCTTT.

The chain joins TRBV6-5 to TRBJ1-1; 8 bases match TRBD1. Per the germline V gene, CDR1 is MNHEY and CDR2 is SVGAGI. The CDR3 spans 13 residues. With 2 bases clipped from V and 10 bases from J, the junction kept 6 bases outside the gene matches. CDR3 nucleotides: TGTGCCAGCAGTTACGGGGCAGGGGGCATAGCTTTCTTT. Its translation is CASSYGAGGIAFF.

The chain links TRBV6-5 to TRBJ1-2; 7 nucleotides align to TRBD1. Per the germline V gene, CDR1 is MNHEY and CDR2 is SVGAGI. The V gene end was trimmed by 8 bases and the J gene end by 8 bases; junction bases not matched to a gene: 8. The CDR3 has 12 amino acids. The CDR3 nucleotides read TGTGCCAGCCAGACAGGGTATGAGGGCTACACCTTC. This translates into CASQTGYEGYTF.

The genes are TRBV19 and TRBJ2-1; 7 bases agree with TRBD1. CDR3 size: 15 residues. V shed 9 bases and J 1 base; nucleotides not matched to a gene: 9. CDR1 is LNHDA and CDR2 is SQIVND in the germline V gene (reference sequence). The CDR3, as DNA: TGTGCCAGCCTCTATCCGGGACAGTCCTACAATGAGCAGTTCTTC. Its translation is CASLYPGQSYNEQFF.

V gene TRBV2 combines with J gene TRBJ2-1; 9 bases align to TRBD2. The CDR3 totals 15 residues. With V trimmed by 6 bases and J by 4 bases, 7 bases remained unmatched. Germline CDR1 reads SNHLY; CDR2 reads FYNNEI. The CDR3 region is CASSTTSGTYNEQFF. The CDR3 coding sequence is TGTGCCAGCAGCACGACTAGCGGCACATACAATGAGCAGTTCTTC. Looking up the rest from reference TRBV2 and TRBJ2-1 gives the full variable domain: EPEVTQTPSHQVTQMGQEVILRCVPISNHLYFYWYRQILGQKVEFLVSFYNNEISEKSEIFDDQFSVERPDGSNFTLKIRSTKLEDSAMYFCASSTTSGTYNEQFFGPGTRLTVL.

This chain connects TRBV5-6 to TRBJ1-2; 7 bases line up with TRBD1. Germline CDR1 SGHDT, CDR2 YYEEEE. This CDR3 has 14 residues. With 4 bases clipped from V and 2 bases from J, the junction kept 5 bases outside the gene matches. Written as DNA, the CDR3 is TGTGCCAGCAGCCGACAGGGCTGGAACTATGGCTACACCTTC. As protein: CASSRQGWNYGYTF.

This clone was found a few times. The genes are TRBV29-1 and TRBJ1-2; D may be TRBD1 (6 bases). Trimming left V 1 base short and J 8 bases short, with 11 bases between. This CDR3 is built from 12 residues. CDR1 and CDR2 (germline): SQVTM, ANQGSEA. The CDR3 sequence: CSVEGGPLGYTF. CDR3 coding DNA: TGCAGCGTTGAAGGGGGGCCGTTGGGCTACACCTTC. The complete variable domain, with remaining parts taken from reference TRBV29-1 and TRBJ1-2, reads SAVISQKPSRDICQRGTSLTIQCQVDSQVTMMFWYRQQPGQSLTLIATANQGSEATYESGFVIDKFPISRPNLTFSTLTVSNMSPEDSSIYLCSVEGGPLGYTFGSGTRLTVV.

This clone occurred a few times. V gene TRBV19 combines with J gene TRBJ2-2, with 11 bases aligning to TRBD1. Unmatched junction bases numbered 9, after V lost 2 bases and J lost 1 base. CDR3 length: 19 amino acids. CDR1 and CDR2 from the germline V gene are LNHDA and SQIVND (reference sequence). CDR3 nucleotides: TGTGCCAGTAGTATAATAGGGAGGACAGGGGGCAAGAACACCGGGGAGCTGTTTTTT. It codes for CASSIIGRTGGKNTGELFF.

The genes are TRBV9 and TRBJ1-2; TRBD1 is a possible D gene (6 bases). Trimming removed 0 bases at V and 5 bases at J, with 14 bases between. The CDR3 is made up of 15 amino acids. CDR1 is SGDLS, CDR2 YYNGEE, per germline. CDR3 in DNA: TGTGCCAGCAGCGTAGCCGAGGGGGATAGGTATGGCTACACCTTC. This translates into CASSVAEGDRYGYTF. Complete variable domain (other parts from reference TRBV9 and TRBJ1-2): DSGVTQTPKHLITATGQRVTLRCSPRSGDLSVYWYQQSLDQGLQFLIQYYNGEERAKGNILERFSAQQFPDLHSELNLSSLELGDSALYFCASSVAEGDRYGYTFGSGTRLTVV.

The V and J genes are TRBV5-4 and TRBJ2-7; 8 bases fit TRBD1. The CDR3 has 19 amino acids. Germline trimming cut 4 bases from V and 9 bases from J; bases unmatched to any gene: 27. Germline V gives CDR1 SGHNT, CDR2 YYREEE (reference sequence). CDR3 DNA: TGTGCCAGCAGCCGGTTATCTATTGGACAGGGCCCCAGGAATGTCGGGCAGTACTTC. Encoded protein: CASSRLSIGQGPRNVGQYF.

This clone came up once. The V call is TRBV6-1, the J call TRBJ1-6; possibly TRBD1 for D (6 bases). Trimming stripped 3 bases from V and 7 bases from J, with 13 bases between. Germline CDR1 and CDR2: MNHNS and SASEGT. The CDR3 sequence is 15 residues long. The CDR3 nucleotides are TGTGCCAGCAGTGATCAACAGGGTGGAAATTCACCCCTCCACTTT. It codes for CASSDQQGGNSPLHF.

The gene calls are TRBV27 and TRBJ1-1; D remains ambiguous. Germline-derived CDR1 and CDR2 are MNHEY and SMNVEV (reference sequence). Trimming cost V 5 bases and J 1 base, with 11 bases left between them. CDR3 length equals 14 residues. The CDR3 protein is CASSPLEPNTEAFF. The CDR3 DNA reads as TGTGCCAGCAGTCCCCTAGAGCCGAACACTGAAGCTTTCTTT.

This clone was observed a single time. V usage is TRBV30 and J usage is TRBJ2-3; 9 positions match TRBD2. The trim removed 7 bases at V and 0 bases at J, leaving 8 bases unmatched. The CDR3 runs to 15 residues. The germline V gene encodes CDR1 GTSNPN and CDR2 SVGIG (reference sequence). CDR3 nucleotides: TGTGCCTTGGGCGGGGGGGCGTCTAGCACAGATACGCAGTATTTT. It codes for CALGGGASSTDTQYF.

Concerning this clone: The same CDR3 can be traced to other DNA sequences in this sample. The V and J genes are TRBV5-1 and TRBJ2-7, with TRBD1 as a possible D gene (5 bases). Germline lookup yields CDR1 SGHRS and CDR2 YFSETQ. Trimming shortened V by 0 bases and J by 4 bases, and 8 bases separated the two germline ends. The CDR3 is 13 amino acids. CDR3 amino acids: CASSLGQLYEQYF. CDR3 DNA sequence: TGCGCCAGCAGCTTGGGACAGTTATACGAGCAGTACTTC.

There are a few counts of this clone. The chain has TRBV7-6 and TRBJ1-6; D gene uncertain. Between the trimmed V and J ends, which lost 1 base and 8 bases, there was a span of 6 bases. Germline V lookup: CDR1 SGHVS, CDR2 FNYEAQ. The CDR3 length is 13 residues. DNA of the CDR3: TGTGCCAGCAGCTTAGTGTCCGATTCACCCCTCCACTTT. Encoded protein: CASSLVSDSPLHF.

This clone was observed a handful of times. This chain links TRBV4-1 with TRBJ1-1; D not certain. CDR3 length equals 16 residues. Trimming removed 2 bases at V and 0 bases at J, with 13 bases between. From germline, CDR1 is MGHRA and CDR2 YSYEKL. DNA of the CDR3: TGCGCCAGCAGCCAAAGCCAATTCCTAATGAACACTGAAGCTTTCTTT. Amino acid sequence: CASSQSQFLMNTEAFF.

The CDR3 region has the DNA TGTGCCAGTAGTCCCTTTCGTCCCCGGAGTTTGGAAAAACTGTTTTTT. The encoded protein is CASSPFRPRSLEKLFF. The V gene is TRBV19, the J gene TRBJ1-4; D not resolved. Germline assignment: CDR1 LNHDA and CDR2 SQIVND (reference sequence). The CDR3 totals 16 residues. Deletions cut 5 bases from V and 8 bases from J, with 21 bases between.

The chain carries TRBV27 and TRBJ1-6; 9 nucleotides agree with TRBD1. In germline, CDR1 is MNHEY, CDR2 SMNVEV (reference sequence). This CDR3 is 17 amino acids long. Unmatched junction bases numbered 12, after V lost 5 bases and J lost 7 bases. For the CDR3, the DNA is TGTGCCAGCAGTCCACCGGGACAGGGAAATTCGAATTCACCCCTCCACTTT. It translates to CASSPPGQGNSNSPLHF.

V gene TRBV6-1 combines with J gene TRBJ2-1; 10 nucleotides align to TRBD1. Germline assignment: CDR1 MNHNS and CDR2 SASEGT. The CDR3 length is 16 residues. The V gene end was trimmed by 4 bases and the J gene end by 4 bases; junction bases not matched to a gene: 7. CDR3 protein: CASSATDRGLYNEQFF. In DNA form, the CDR3 reads TGTGCCAGCAGTGCCACAGACAGGGGGCTATACAATGAGCAGTTCTTC.

The gene calls are TRBV11-2 and TRBJ1-2; weak D call: TRBD1 (5 bases). V lost 1 base and J 6 bases, leaving 6 bases between the germline ends. Germline V gene lookup returns CDR1 SGHAT and CDR2 FQNNGV. The CDR3 length is 12 residues. CDR3 in amino acids: CASSLGRDGYTF. The CDR3 coding sequence is TGTGCCAGCAGCTTAGGCAGGGATGGCTACACCTTC.

The sample holds one count of this clone. The chain carries TRBV6-1 and TRBJ1-1; a weak D match, TRBD1 (5 bases). Germline loops: CDR1 MNHNS, CDR2 SASEGT. V was clipped by 3 bases and J by 3 bases, with 11 bases between them. This CDR3 region has 14 residues. CDR3 loop: CASSDNRPYTEAFF. The CDR3 DNA reads TGTGCCAGCAGTGACAACAGGCCTTACACTGAAGCTTTCTTT.

The chain recombines TRBV5-1 with TRBJ2-5; 8 bases fit TRBD2. From germline, CDR1 is SGHRS and CDR2 YFSETQ. The CDR3 is 13 amino acids. Trimming cost V 6 bases and J 1 base; bases outside gene matches: 2. The CDR3 is CASTGTSQETQYF. As DNA, the CDR3 is TGCGCCAGCACCGGGACTAGCCAAGAGACCCAGTACTTC.

This chain connects TRBV18 to TRBJ2-1; TRBD2 aligns across 10 bases. CDR1 and CDR2 (germline): KGHSH, LQKENI. CDR3 length: 16 amino acids. With 3 bases clipped from V and 6 bases from J, the junction kept 8 bases outside the gene matches. The CDR3 DNA reads as TGTGCCAGCTCACCTCAAGCTAGCGGGGGAGGCAATGAGCAGTTCTTC. Translated: CASSPQASGGGNEQFF.

This chain links TRBV24-1 with TRBJ2-2; 7 bases match TRBD2. This CDR3 contains 17 residues. The germline V gene encodes CDR1 KGHDR and CDR2 SFDVKD. CDR3 protein: CPPCYLRGRAGAGELFF. The CDR3 DNA sequence: TGTCCCCCCTGTTATTTGCGGGGCCGGGCGGGGGCCGGGGAGCTGTTTTTT.

As to this clone: Other nucleotide sequences in the sample specify the same CDR3. The chain recombines TRBV29-1 with TRBJ1-2; TRBD1 is a possible D gene (6 bases). CDR1 SQVTM and CDR2 ANQGSEA come from the germline V gene. With 1 base removed from V and 5 bases from J, the gap between germline ends came to 11 bases. The CDR3 extends over 13 amino acids. CDR3 region: CSVEGQGNYGYTF. In DNA form, the CDR3 reads TGCAGCGTTGAAGGCCAGGGGAATTATGGCTACACCTTC.